The 16 T cell receptor beta chains below come from one sample, sequenced in a study of blood T cell repertoires in COVID-19. Clones were read by immunoSEQ multiplex PCR, and TCRdb kept only the in-frame ones, dropping some. Of some 200,000 clones in the sample, approximately 80% were seen once. The source material was peripheral blood. The origin of the receptors is a woman between 40 and 50 years old with COVID-19, enrolled during active disease.

This chain uses TRBV14 with TRBJ1-3, with a tentative D call TRBD1 (5 bases). Germline CDR1 reads SGHDN; CDR2 reads FVKESK. CDR3 length: 17 amino acids. The ends were cut back, 1 base at V and 0 bases at J, with 13 bases in the middle. CDR3 nucleotide sequence: TGTGCCAGCAGCCAAGTTTTCGGGGACTTCTCTGGAAACACCATATATTTT. Protein: CASSQVFGDFSGNTIYF. The entire variable domain, with the rest obtained from reference TRBV14 and TRBJ1-3, is as follows: EAGVTQFPSHSVIEKGQTVTLRCDPISGHDNLYWYRRVMGKEIKFLLHFVKESKQDESGMPNNRFLAERTGGTYSTLKVQPAELEDSGVYFCASSQVFGDFSGNTIYFGEGSWLTVV.

The chain joins TRBV30 to TRBJ2-7, with D perhaps matching TRBD2 (5 bases). This CDR3 spans 12 amino acids. V was shortened by 0 bases and J by 10 bases, with 13 bases between the two germline ends. Germline values: CDR1 GTSNPN, CDR2 SVGIG (reference sequence). The CDR3 DNA is TGTGCCTGGAGTGTACGGTCCGGGAATCAGTACGTC. This encodes CAWSVRSGNQYV.

V and J are TRBV7-2 and TRBJ2-5; tentatively, D is TRBD2 (5 bases). Germline CDR1 SGHTA, CDR2 FQGNSA. The CDR3 is 15 amino acids. Trimming removed 5 bases at V and 5 bases at J, with 18 bases between. The CDR3 sequence: CASSLGPGKDETQYF. The CDR3, as DNA: TGTGCCAGCAGCCTCGGTCCCGGGAAGGACGAGACCCAGTACTTC. Looking up the rest from reference TRBV7-2 and TRBJ2-5 gives the full variable domain: GAGVSQSPSNKVTEKGKDVELRCDPISGHTALYWYRQSLGQGLEFLIYFQGNSAPDKSGLPSDRFSAERTGGSVSTLTIQRTQQEDSAVYLCASSLGPGKDETQYFGPGTRLLVL.

V usage is TRBV5-1 and J usage is TRBJ2-7; 7 bases map to TRBD2. The germline V gene encodes CDR1 SGHRS and CDR2 YFSETQ. V shed 0 bases, J shed 5 bases, and the junction held 5 bases outside the gene matches. The CDR3 totals 14 residues. CDR3 loop: CASSLGRSGNEQYF. The CDR3 nucleotides are TGCGCCAGCAGCTTGGGCCGGAGCGGGAACGAGCAGTACTTC.

The chain uses TRBV5-4 and TRBJ2-2; D may be TRBD2 (6 bases). The V end lost 4 bases, the J end lost 4 bases, and 14 bases lay between the germline ends. CDR3 length equals 15 residues. Germline CDR1 and CDR2: SGHNT and YYREEE (reference sequence). The CDR3 DNA is TGTGCCAGCAGCCCTCGGGACTGGAGCACCGGGGAGCTGTTTTTT. Translation gives CASSPRDWSTGELFF. Using reference TRBV5-4 and TRBJ2-2 for the parts outside the CDR3, the full variable domain is ETGVTQSPTHLIKTRGQQVTLRCSSQSGHNTVSWYQQALGQGPQFIFQYYREEENGRGNFPPRFSGLQFPNYSSELNVNALELDDSALYLCASSPRDWSTGELFFGEGSRLTVL.

The J gene is TRBJ1-4, the V gene TRBV28; D is ambiguous. Trimming cost V 5 bases and J 4 bases, with 14 bases left between them. Germline lookup yields CDR1 MDHEN and CDR2 SYDVKM. CDR3 length equals 15 residues. CDR3 residues: CASSPSWEDNEKLFF. The CDR3 nucleotides are TGTGCCAGCAGTCCGAGTTGGGAGGATAATGAAAAACTGTTTTTT.

The chain joins TRBV19 to TRBJ1-1, with TRBD1 matching over 10 bases. This CDR3 is built from 14 residues. The V gene end was trimmed by 8 bases and the J gene end by 4 bases; junction bases not matched to a gene: 7. The germline CDR1 and CDR2 sequences are LNHDA and SQIVND (reference sequence). For the CDR3, the DNA is TGTGCCAGTGCCTCCGGGACAGGGGTCACTGAAGCTTTCTTT. Translated: CASASGTGVTEAFF.

V and J are TRBV7-8 and TRBJ1-1, with D possibly TRBD1 on 5 matching bases. Germline CDR1 and CDR2: SGHVS and FQNEAQ. This CDR3 region has 15 residues. V lost 4 bases and J lost 0, with 12 bases in between. In DNA, the CDR3 is TGTGCCAGCAGCTCAGCAGGGAGTCTGAACACTGAAGCTTTCTTT. This codes for CASSSAGSLNTEAFF. Full variable domain (rest looked up from reference TRBV7-8 and TRBJ1-1): GAGVSQSPRYKVAKRGQDVALRCDPISGHVSLFWYQQALGQGPEFLTYFQNEAQLDKSGLPSDRFFAERPEGSVSTLKIQRTQQEDSAVYLCASSSAGSLNTEAFFGQGTRLTVV.

The chain joins TRBV30 to TRBJ1-1, with 9 bases lining up with TRBD1. CDR1 GTSNPN and CDR2 SVGIG come from the germline V gene (reference sequence). The CDR3 is 15 amino acids. V lost 4 bases and J lost 0; bases outside the gene matches: 6. The CDR3, as DNA: TGTGCCTGGAAAGGGACAGGGATAATGAACACTGAAGCTTTCTTT. This gives the protein CAWKGTGIMNTEAFF.

The J gene is TRBJ1-2, the V gene TRBV4-1; perhaps TRBD1 as D (6 bases). Deletions cut 0 bases from V and 5 bases from J, with 16 bases between. This CDR3 region has 16 residues. Looked up from germline, CDR1 is MGHRA and CDR2 is YSYEKL. The CDR3 region has the DNA TGCGCCAGCAGCCAAGAGTCGGGGGGGGCCCTTTATGGCTACACCTTC. This codes for CASSQESGGALYGYTF.

The CDR3 here is CASSLPGLAGVVSEQFF. CDR3 bases: TGCGCCAGCAGCCTTCCGGGACTAGCGGGAGTCGTAAGCGAGCAGTTCTTC. The rearrangement links TRBV5-1 to TRBJ2-1; 14 bases map to TRBD2. V lost 4 bases, J lost 10 bases, and 13 bases stayed unmatched. This CDR3 comprises 17 residues. Looked up from germline, CDR1 is SGHRS and CDR2 is YFSETQ.

The J gene is TRBJ2-1, the V gene TRBV2; D unresolved. The CDR3 length is 10 residues. CDR1 is SNHLY and CDR2 is FYNNEI in the germline V gene. The V end lost 8 bases, the J end lost 8 bases, and 7 bases lay between the germline ends. The DNA of the CDR3 is TGTGCCAGCGGCCTTGATGAGCAGTTCTTC. Protein product: CASGLDEQFF. Together with reference TRBV2 and TRBJ2-1, the CDR3 gives the full variable domain: EPEVTQTPSHQVTQMGQEVILRCVPISNHLYFYWYRQILGQKVEFLVSFYNNEISEKSEIFDDQFSVERPDGSNFTLKIRSTKLEDSAMYFCASGLDEQFFGPGTRLTVL.

V usage is TRBV6-6 and J usage is TRBJ2-3, with 7 bases that match TRBD2. Germline trimming cut 5 bases from V and 8 bases from J; bases unmatched to any gene: 7. Germline loops: CDR1 MNHNY, CDR2 SVGAGI (reference sequence). The CDR3 has 13 amino acids. The CDR3 loop reads CASSPIGEGTQYF. CDR3 sequence (DNA): TGTGCCAGCAGTCCCATAGGGGAGGGTACGCAGTATTTT.

J is TRBJ2-2 and V is TRBV9; 7 bases align to TRBD2. V gave up 0 bases and J gave up 2 bases; unmatched junction bases: 10. Looked up from germline, CDR1 is SGDLS and CDR2 is YYNGEE. There are 18 residues in the CDR3. CDR3 sequence: CASSVATERGQNTGELFF. CDR3 DNA sequence: TGTGCCAGCAGCGTAGCTACGGAGCGGGGCCAAAACACCGGGGAGCTGTTTTTT. Full variable domain (missing parts from reference TRBV9 and TRBJ2-2): DSGVTQTPKHLITATGQRVTLRCSPRSGDLSVYWYQQSLDQGLQFLIQYYNGEERAKGNILERFSAQQFPDLHSELNLSSLELGDSALYFCASSVATERGQNTGELFFGEGSRLTVL.

The J gene is TRBJ2-5, the V gene TRBV12-3 or TRBV12-4, with TRBD1 matching 7 bases. Germline trimming cut 6 bases from V and 3 bases from J; bases unmatched to any gene: 4. The CDR3 spans 13 residues. CDR3 loop: CASRTDREETQYF. The CDR3 DNA is TGTGCCAGCAGGACCGACAGGGAAGAGACCCAGTACTTC.

V gene TRBV29-1 combines with J gene TRBJ1-1; perhaps TRBD1 as D (5 bases). Germline loops: CDR1 SQVTM, CDR2 ANQGSEA. CDR3 length equals 12 residues. The V and J ends lost 4 bases and 4 bases respectively, with 10 bases between them. CDR3 nucleotides: TGCAGCGTTGTTGGACACGGCACTGAAGCTTTCTTT. This sequence encodes CSVVGHGTEAFF.